This passage covers 14 T cell receptor beta chains from one sample sequenced in a study of blood T cell repertoires in COVID-19. Sequencing was performed with immunoSEQ multiplex PCR; in TCRdb, only in-frame clones are kept and a portion is missing. The data show around 250,000 clones, more than 85% seen once. The sequencing input was peripheral blood. The source of these receptors is a woman aged 70 to 79 with active or convalescent COVID-19.

The V call is TRBV6-5, the J call TRBJ1-2; D is unresolved. The length of the CDR3 is 13 residues. From germline, CDR1 is MNHEY and CDR2 SVGAGI. V gave up 0 bases and J gave up 7 bases, with 9 bases separating them. In DNA form, the CDR3 reads TGTGCCAGCAGTTACTCGGAGGTAATTGGCTACACCTTC. Its protein product is CASSYSEVIGYTF.

The V call is TRBV12-3 or TRBV12-4, the J call TRBJ1-1; the D is unclear. The CDR3 is 12 residues long. Trimming stripped 5 bases from V and 11 bases from J, with 15 bases between. CDR3 amino acids: CASSDTPKVAFF. DNA of the CDR3: TGTGCCAGCAGTGACACGCCGAAGGTGGCTTTCTTT.

The CDR3 is CASSIRGQGSNEQFF. The CDR3 DNA sequence: TGCGCCAGCAGCATTAGGGGACAGGGGAGCAATGAGCAGTTCTTC. The chain employs TRBV5-1 and TRBJ2-1; 10 bases are a match to TRBD1. J was trimmed by 6 bases and V by 4 bases; bases with no gene match: 7. CDR1 SGHRS and CDR2 YFSETQ come from the germline V gene. The CDR3 contains 15 residues.

The V and J genes are TRBV5-1 and TRBJ2-2, with 8 bases fitting TRBD2. The CDR3 extends over 16 amino acids. Germline loops: CDR1 SGHRS, CDR2 YFSETQ. The V gene end was trimmed by 6 bases and the J gene end by 2 bases; junction bases not matched to a gene: 9. Here the CDR3 DNA reads TGCGCCAGCACGGCCCAAAGCGGGGGAAACACCGGGGAGCTGTTTTTT. Residues: CASTAQSGGNTGELFF. The full variable domain, its missing parts supplied by reference TRBV5-1 and TRBJ2-2, is KAGVTQTPRYLIKTRGQQVTLSCSPISGHRSVSWYQQTPGQGLQFLFEYFSETQRNKGNFPGRFSGRQFSNSRSEMNVSTLELGDSALYLCASTAQSGGNTGELFFGEGSRLTVL.

The chain has TRBV29-1 and TRBJ2-3, with 9 bases matching TRBD1. Per the germline V gene, CDR1 is SQVTM and CDR2 is ANQGSEA. The CDR3 length is 15 residues. Germline trimming cut 5 bases from V and 3 bases from J; bases unmatched to any gene: 9. DNA for the CDR3: TGCAGCGTTATTACAGGGGGCTTTGGTACAGATACGCAGTATTTT. Encoded protein: CSVITGGFGTDTQYF.

The sample holds a few counts of this clone. The V call is TRBV11-2, the J call TRBJ2-7; tentatively, D is TRBD1 (5 bases). The germline V gene encodes CDR1 SGHAT and CDR2 FQNNGV. The V end lost 5 bases, the J end lost 0 bases, and 17 bases lay between the germline ends. This CDR3 spans 16 amino acids. In DNA form, the CDR3 reads TGTGCCAGCAGCCCCCTTCAGGGAAGGTTCTCCTACGAGCAGTACTTC. It translates to CASSPLQGRFSYEQYF.

This clone was detected only once. The chain uses TRBV6-2 or TRBV6-3 and TRBJ2-7; 7 bases are a match to TRBD1. J lost 0 bases, V lost 4 bases, and 18 bases had no gene match. CDR3 length: 19 residues. Germline V CDR1 and CDR2: MNHEY, SVGEGT. The CDR3 sequence is CASSWVRQGTKEISYEQYF. The CDR3 nucleotides read TGTGCCAGCAGTTGGGTACGACAGGGAACAAAGGAGATCTCCTACGAGCAGTACTTC.

This clone was observed a few times. This chain connects TRBV29-1 to TRBJ2-7, with TRBD1 matching 8 bases. Germline-derived CDR1 and CDR2 are SQVTM and ANQGSEA. CDR3 length: 12 residues. V shed 6 bases and J 6 bases; nucleotides not matched to a gene: 7. The CDR3 bases are TGCAGCGTCTCCGGACAGGGTTCCGAGCAGTACTTC. It translates to CSVSGQGSEQYF.

The chain couples TRBV7-6 to TRBJ2-5, with D possibly matching TRBD1 (5 bases). The V end lost 4 bases, the J end lost 5 bases, and 17 bases lay between the germline ends. Germline V gene lookup returns CDR1 SGHVS and CDR2 FNYEAQ. This CDR3 is built from 15 residues. The DNA for the CDR3 is TGTGCCAGCAGCTCCTCGGATCGGGCAGGGGAGACCCAGTACTTC. Amino acids: CASSSSDRAGETQYF.

The chain joins TRBV15 to TRBJ2-7; D gene ambiguous. CDR1 is LNHNV, CDR2 YYDKDF, per germline (reference sequence). Trimming removed 1 base from V and 2 bases from J, with 9 bases in between. This CDR3 is 14 amino acids long. CDR3 protein: CATSRVSLAYEQYF. In DNA, the CDR3 is TGTGCCACCAGCAGAGTTTCCCTTGCCTACGAGCAGTACTTC.

The sample holds one count of this clone. The sample has other DNA sequences that encode this CDR3 too. The chain uses TRBV19 and TRBJ1-5, with TRBD1 as a possible D gene (5 bases). The CDR3 is made up of 13 amino acids. Trimming left V 5 bases short and J 6 bases short, with 11 bases between. Looked up from germline, CDR1 is LNHDA and CDR2 is SQIVND (reference sequence). CDR3 nucleotide sequence: TGTGCCAGTAGTGTTCAGGGCGGTCAGCCCCAGCATTTT. This encodes CASSVQGGQPQHF.

The chain uses TRBV5-8 and TRBJ1-3; 8 bases map to TRBD1. Germline lookup yields CDR1 SGHTS and CDR2 YDEGEE. V was pared by 0 bases and J by 3 bases, with 2 bases of the junction left unmatched. The CDR3 is made up of 15 amino acids. This CDR3 is CASSLVDRDGNTIYF. For the CDR3, the DNA is TGTGCCAGCAGCTTGGTGGACAGGGATGGAAACACCATATATTTT.

The chain combines TRBV10-1 with TRBJ1-2; D remains unclear. Looked up from germline, CDR1 is WNHNN and CDR2 is SYGVQD (reference sequence). V was cut by 8 bases and J by 3 bases, with 13 bases left in between. CDR3 length equals 13 residues. CDR3 in amino acids: CASHRHEHYGYTF. The CDR3 DNA sequence: TGCGCCAGCCACCGCCACGAGCACTATGGCTACACCTTC.

The chain joins TRBV19 to TRBJ1-1; 8 nucleotides line up with TRBD1. The CDR3 is 15 residues long. Germline-derived CDR1 and CDR2 are LNHDA and SQIVND (reference sequence). The ends lost 7 bases at V and 0 bases at J; junction bases unmatched: 7. In DNA form, the CDR3 reads TGTGCCAGTACTACGACAGGGGCCATGAACACTGAAGCTTTCTTT. Residues: CASTTTGAMNTEAFF. The full variable domain, with the rest looked up from reference TRBV19 and TRBJ1-1, is DGGITQSPKYLFRKEGQNVTLSCEQNLNHDAMYWYRQDPGQGLRLIYYSQIVNDFQKGDIAEGYSVSREKKESFPLTVTSAQKNPTAFYLCASTTTGAMNTEAFFGQGTRLTVV.